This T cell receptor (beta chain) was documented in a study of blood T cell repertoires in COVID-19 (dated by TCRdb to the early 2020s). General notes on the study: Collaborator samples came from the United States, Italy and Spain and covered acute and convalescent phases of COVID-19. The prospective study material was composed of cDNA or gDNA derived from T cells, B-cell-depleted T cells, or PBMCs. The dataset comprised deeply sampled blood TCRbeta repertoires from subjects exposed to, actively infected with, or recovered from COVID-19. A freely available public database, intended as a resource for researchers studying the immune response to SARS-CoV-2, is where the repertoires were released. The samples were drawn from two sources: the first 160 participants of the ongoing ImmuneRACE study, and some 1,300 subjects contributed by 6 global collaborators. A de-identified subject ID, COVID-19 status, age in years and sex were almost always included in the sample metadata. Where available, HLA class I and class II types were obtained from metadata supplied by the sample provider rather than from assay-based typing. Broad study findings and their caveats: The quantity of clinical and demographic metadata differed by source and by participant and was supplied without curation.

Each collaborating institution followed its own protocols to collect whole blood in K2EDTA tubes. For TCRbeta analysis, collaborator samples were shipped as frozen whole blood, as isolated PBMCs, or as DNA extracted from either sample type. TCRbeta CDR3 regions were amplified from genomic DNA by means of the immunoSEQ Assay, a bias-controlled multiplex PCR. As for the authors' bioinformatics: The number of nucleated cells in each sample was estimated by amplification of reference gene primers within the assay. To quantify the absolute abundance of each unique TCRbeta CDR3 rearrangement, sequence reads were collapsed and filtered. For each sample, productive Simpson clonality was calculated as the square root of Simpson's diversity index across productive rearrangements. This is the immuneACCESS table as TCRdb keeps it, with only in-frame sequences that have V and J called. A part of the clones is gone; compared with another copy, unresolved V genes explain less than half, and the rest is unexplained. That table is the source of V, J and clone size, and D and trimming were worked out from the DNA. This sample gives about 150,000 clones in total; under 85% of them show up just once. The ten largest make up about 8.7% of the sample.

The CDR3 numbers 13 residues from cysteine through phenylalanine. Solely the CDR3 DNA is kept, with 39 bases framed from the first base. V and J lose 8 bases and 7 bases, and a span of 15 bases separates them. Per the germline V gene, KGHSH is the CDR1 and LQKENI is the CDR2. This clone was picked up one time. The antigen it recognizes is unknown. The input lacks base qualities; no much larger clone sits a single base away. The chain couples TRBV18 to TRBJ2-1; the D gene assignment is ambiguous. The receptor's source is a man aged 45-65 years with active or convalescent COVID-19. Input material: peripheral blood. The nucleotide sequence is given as TGTGCCAGCATTAGCTGGAGACTGAATGAGCAGTTCTTC. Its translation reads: CASISWRLNEQFF.